The rows below give T cell receptor beta chains drawn from one sample of a study of shared clonotypes between healthy human individuals. Profiling relied on immunoSEQ multiplex PCR, and the TCRdb table lists in-frame clones only, not all of them. The table records roughly 380,000 clones, around 96% of them present only once. Material: memory CD8+ T cells sorted from blood. These receptors were collected from a man younger than 45 in good health. CDR3s include the opening cysteine and the closing phenylalanine or tryptophan.

v_gene: TRBV27
CDR3aa: CASSLEDSSYNEQFF

v_gene: TRBV28
CDR3aa: CASSPLGTGDYYEQYF

v_gene: TRBV11-2
CDR3aa: CASSSRKTVAQETQYF

v_gene: TRBV19
CDR3aa: CASSSQGRETQYF

v_gene: TRBV5-1
CDR3aa: CASSLELARVTQYF

v_gene: TRBV5-1
CDR3aa: CASSSPGQDYGYTF

v_gene: TRBV28
CDR3aa: CASSLRTASGNTIYF

v_gene: TRBV6-5
CDR3aa: CASSYSGSTDTQYF

v_gene: TRBV6-5
CDR3aa: CASSYSWRVRQETQYF

v_gene: TRBV5-8
CDR3aa: CAREPRESYEQYF

v_gene: TRBV12-5
CDR3aa: CASAPSLADTQYF

v_gene: TRBV2
CDR3aa: CASSLSYEQYF

v_gene: TRBV11-1
CDR3aa: CASSFPGKGTEAFF

v_gene: TRBV11-2
CDR3aa: CASSSALFIFEGQGKFF

v_gene: TRBV25-1
CDR3aa: CASSELAVNGYTF

v_gene: TRBV7-3
CDR3aa: CASSLTGFGELFF

v_gene: TRBV28
CDR3aa: CASSLTKETQYF

v_gene: TRBV13
CDR3aa: CASSLGQINEKLFF

v_gene: TRBV7-9
CDR3aa: CASSLMGRTNEKLFF

v_gene: TRBV7-7
CDR3aa: CASSHSSGSRTGELFF

v_gene: TRBV29-1
CDR3aa: CSVGHNEQFF

v_gene: TRBV28
CDR3aa: CATSGSSYNEQFF

v_gene: TRBV7-9
CDR3aa: CASSPENLIAGGNNEQFF

v_gene: TRBV2
CDR3aa: CASSRLAGTPYEQYF

v_gene: TRBV5-8
CDR3aa: CASSLDATSTTQYF

v_gene: TRBV7-9
CDR3aa: CASSLGLAGVTDTQYF

v_gene: TRBV4-2
CDR3aa: CASSLGTSAYEQYF

v_gene: TRBV2
CDR3aa: CASSGTEKKSGNTIYF

v_gene: TRBV19
CDR3aa: CASSKTSSYNEQFF

v_gene: TRBV30
CDR3aa: CAWSLTGTSSHPDTQYF

v_gene: TRBV13
CDR3aa: CASSPPGQGSYEQYF

v_gene: TRBV25-1
CDR3aa: CASARDRRNNEQFF

v_gene: TRBV6-5
CDR3aa: CASSYSKLGDTQYF

v_gene: TRBV2
CDR3aa: CASSEGVFPRKYF

v_gene: TRBV4-1
CDR3aa: CASSQDRGARRAEAFF

v_gene: TRBV7-3
CDR3aa: CASSQQDEETQYF

v_gene: TRBV14
CDR3aa: CASSQWLGDTDTQYF

v_gene: TRBV19
CDR3aa: CASSSVGGRGSYNEQFF

v_gene: TRBV27
CDR3aa: CASSLSSGGNTEAFF

v_gene: TRBV14
CDR3aa: CASSQDIAGLNEQFF

v_gene: TRBV15
CDR3aa: CATSRDAGTEAFF

v_gene: TRBV5-1
CDR3aa: CASGSRRTDQPQHF

v_gene: TRBV28
CDR3aa: CASSLSSGNTIYF

v_gene: TRBV29-1
CDR3aa: CSVEDMNTEAFF

v_gene: TRBV28
CDR3aa: CASSPRTSGSHEQYF

v_gene: TRBV7-3
CDR3aa: CASSRDKTYEQYF

v_gene: TRBV6-6
CDR3aa: CASSYGSNTQYF

v_gene: TRBV7-2
CDR3aa: CASSFGSLPDNEQFF

v_gene: TRBV7-6
CDR3aa: CASSRQSSGANVLTF

v_gene: TRBV28
CDR3aa: CASSLHYGYTF

v_gene: TRBV9
CDR3aa: CASSVGHGTNTDTQYF

v_gene: TRBV4-1
CDR3aa: CASSQATVYSYEQYF